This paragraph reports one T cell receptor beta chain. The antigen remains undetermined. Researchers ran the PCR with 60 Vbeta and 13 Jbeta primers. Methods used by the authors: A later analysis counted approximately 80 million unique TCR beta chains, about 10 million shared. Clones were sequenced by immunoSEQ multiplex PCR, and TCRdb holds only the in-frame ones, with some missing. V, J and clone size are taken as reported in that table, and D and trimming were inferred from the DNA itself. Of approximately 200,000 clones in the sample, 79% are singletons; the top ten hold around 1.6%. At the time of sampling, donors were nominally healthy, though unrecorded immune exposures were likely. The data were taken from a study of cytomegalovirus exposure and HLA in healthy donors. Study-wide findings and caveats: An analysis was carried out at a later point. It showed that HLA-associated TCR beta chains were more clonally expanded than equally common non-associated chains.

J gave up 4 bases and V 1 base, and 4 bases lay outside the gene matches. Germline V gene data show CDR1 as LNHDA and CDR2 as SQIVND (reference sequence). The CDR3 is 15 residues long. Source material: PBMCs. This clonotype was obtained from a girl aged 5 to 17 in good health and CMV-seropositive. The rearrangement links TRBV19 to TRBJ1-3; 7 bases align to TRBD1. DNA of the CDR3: TGTGCCAGTAGTATAGGTGGACAGGTGGGAAACACCATATATTTT. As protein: CASSIGGQVGNTIYF.